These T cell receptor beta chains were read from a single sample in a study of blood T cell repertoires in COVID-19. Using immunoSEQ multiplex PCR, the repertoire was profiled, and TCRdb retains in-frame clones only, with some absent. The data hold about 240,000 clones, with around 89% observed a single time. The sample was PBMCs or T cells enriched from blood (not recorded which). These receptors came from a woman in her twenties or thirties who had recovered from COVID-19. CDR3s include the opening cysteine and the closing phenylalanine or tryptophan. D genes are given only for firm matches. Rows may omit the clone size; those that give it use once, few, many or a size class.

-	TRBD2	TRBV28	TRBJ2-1	TGTGCCAGCAGTTTGCTAGCGGGAGTAGTGCAGTTCTTC	CASSLLAGVVQFF
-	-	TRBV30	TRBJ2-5	TGTGCCTGGAGTGTTGCGGTAGGCCAAGAGACCCAGTACTTC	CAWSVAVGQETQYF
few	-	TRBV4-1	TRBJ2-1	TGCGCCAGCAGCCAAGATGGTGGTGGGCTAGCACCCAATGAGCAGTTCTTC	CASSQDGGGLAPNEQFF
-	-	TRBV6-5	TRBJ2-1	TGTGCCAGCAGGTCTGTGAGGAATGAGCAGTTCTTC	CASRSVRNEQFF
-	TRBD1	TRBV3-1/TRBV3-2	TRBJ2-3	TGTGCCAGCAGCCAGAGGGACAGCCCGGGGGATACGCAGTATTTT	CASSQRDSPGDTQYF
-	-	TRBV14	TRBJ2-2	TGTGCCAGCAGCCGGCGTTCGGAGGTGCTTACCGGGGAGCTGTTTTTT	CASSRRSEVLTGELFF
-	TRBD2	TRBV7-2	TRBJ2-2	TGTGCCAGCAGCTTAAGCGGGAGTCTCACCGGGGAGCTGTTTTTT	CASSLSGSLTGELFF
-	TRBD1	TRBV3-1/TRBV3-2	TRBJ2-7	TGTGCCAGCAGCCCCTTAGGCAGGGGGCGCGAGCAGTACTTC	CASSPLGRGREQYF
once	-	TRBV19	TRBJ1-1	TGTGCCAGTACCAAAAGGGGGGGACGAAACTCGAACACTGAAGCTTTCTTT	CASTKRGGRNSNTEAFF
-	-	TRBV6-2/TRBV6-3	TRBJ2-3	TGTGCCAGCAGCCCCTACCGCCCGCGTGGCACAGATACGCAGTATTTT	CASSPYRPRGTDTQYF
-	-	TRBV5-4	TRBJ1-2	TGTGCCAGCAGCTTGATGGGACAAGGAGCTTATGGCTACACCTTC	CASSLMGQGAYGYTF
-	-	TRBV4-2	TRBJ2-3	TGTGCCAGCAGCCAATGGGCTAGCGAGGTTGGAAATACGCAGTATTTT	CASSQWASEVGNTQYF
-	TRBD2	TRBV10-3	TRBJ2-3	TGTGCCATCGGGACTAGCGGGACTAGCACAGATACGCAGTATTTT	CAIGTSGTSTDTQYF
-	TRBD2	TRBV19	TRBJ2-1	TGTGCCAGTAGTGGGGGACTAGCAATTTATCAATCTGAGCAGTTCTTC	CASSGGLAIYQSEQFF
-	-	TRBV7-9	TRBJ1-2	TGTGCCAGCAGCTCCCTTTGGGGCAACTATGGCTACACCTTC	CASSSLWGNYGYTF
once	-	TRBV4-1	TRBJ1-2	TGCGCCAGCAGCCGAGAGCGGTTTGCGGGACGCTATGGCTACACCTTC	CASSRERFAGRYGYTF